The TCR beta chain under discussion was sequenced for a study of blood T cell repertoires in COVID-19. Overall study: Both acute and convalescent COVID-19 samples were obtained from the United States, Italy and Spain. T cells, B-cell-depleted T cells, or PBMCs provided the cDNA or gDNA that served as material.

The CDR3 is 16 residues long. The ends lost 3 bases at V and 8 bases at J; junction bases unmatched: 8. Germline V gene lookup returns CDR1 SGDLS and CDR2 YYNGEE. In the study's own analysis: From reference gene primer amplification, estimates of nucleated cell counts were derived. The assay was immunoSEQ multiplex PCR, and TCRdb's table has in-frame clones only and misses some. For V, J and clone size, that table is used; D and trimming come from the DNA. The sample consists of under 300,000 clones, approximately 91% of them appearing once. In terms of age and location, participants ranged from about 18 to 95 years and lived in under 30 US areas. This clone is a singleton in its sample.

This clonotype was obtained from a human donor in a cohort exposed to, infected with or recovered from COVID-19 (not recorded which). The donor label of this sample is uncertain. Sequenced: PBMCs or T cells enriched from blood (not recorded which). The genes are TRBV9 and TRBJ2-2; 12 positions agree with TRBD1. The CDR3: CASSGPGTGGAGELFF. DNA of the CDR3: TGTGCCAGCAGCGGCCCCGGGACAGGGGGCGCGGGGGAGCTGTTTTTT.